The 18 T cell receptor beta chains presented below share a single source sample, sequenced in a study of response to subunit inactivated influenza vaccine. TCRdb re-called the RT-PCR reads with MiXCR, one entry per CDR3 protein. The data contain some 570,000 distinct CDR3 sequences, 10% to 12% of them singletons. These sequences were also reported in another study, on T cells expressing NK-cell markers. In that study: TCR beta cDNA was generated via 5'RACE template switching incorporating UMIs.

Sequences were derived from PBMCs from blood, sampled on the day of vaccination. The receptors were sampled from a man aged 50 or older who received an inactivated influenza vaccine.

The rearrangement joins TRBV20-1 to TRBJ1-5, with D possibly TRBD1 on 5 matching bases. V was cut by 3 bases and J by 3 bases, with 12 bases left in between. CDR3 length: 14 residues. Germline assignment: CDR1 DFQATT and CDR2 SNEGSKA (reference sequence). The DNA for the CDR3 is TGCAGTGCTAGGAAGCAGGGTGCCAATCAGCCCCAGCATTTT. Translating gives CSARKQGANQPQHF.

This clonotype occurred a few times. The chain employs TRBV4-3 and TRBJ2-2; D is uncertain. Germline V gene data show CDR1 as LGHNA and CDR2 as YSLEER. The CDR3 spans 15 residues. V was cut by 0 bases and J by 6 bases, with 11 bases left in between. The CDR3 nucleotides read TGCGCCAGCAGCCAAGACGACATAAGGTCCGGGGAGCTGTTTTTT. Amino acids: CASSQDDIRSGELFF.

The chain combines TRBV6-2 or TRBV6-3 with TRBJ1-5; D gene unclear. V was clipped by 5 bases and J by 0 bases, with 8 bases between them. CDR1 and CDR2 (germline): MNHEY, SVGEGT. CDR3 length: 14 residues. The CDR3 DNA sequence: TGTGCCAGCAGTGGGTTACTTAGCAATCAGCCCCAGCATTTT. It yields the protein CASSGLLSNQPQHF.

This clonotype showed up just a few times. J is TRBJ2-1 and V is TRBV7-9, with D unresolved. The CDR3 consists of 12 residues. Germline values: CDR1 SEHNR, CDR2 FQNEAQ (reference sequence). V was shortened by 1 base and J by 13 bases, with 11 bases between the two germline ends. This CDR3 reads CASSLGVVDQFF. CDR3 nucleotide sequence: TGTGCCAGCAGCTTAGGAGTCGTGGACCAGTTCTTC.

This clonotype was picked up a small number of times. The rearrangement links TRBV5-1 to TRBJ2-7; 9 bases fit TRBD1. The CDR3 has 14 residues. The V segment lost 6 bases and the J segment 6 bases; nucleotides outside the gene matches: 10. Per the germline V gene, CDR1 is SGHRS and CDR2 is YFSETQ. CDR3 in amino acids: CASTAGDRASEQYF. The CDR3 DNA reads TGCGCCAGCACCGCGGGGGACAGGGCTTCCGAGCAGTACTTC. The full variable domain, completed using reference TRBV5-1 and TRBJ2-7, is KAGVTQTPRYLIKTRGQQVTLSCSPISGHRSVSWYQQTPGQGLQFLFEYFSETQRNKGNFPGRFSGRQFSNSRSEMNVSTLELGDSALYLCASTAGDRASEQYFGPGTRLTVT.

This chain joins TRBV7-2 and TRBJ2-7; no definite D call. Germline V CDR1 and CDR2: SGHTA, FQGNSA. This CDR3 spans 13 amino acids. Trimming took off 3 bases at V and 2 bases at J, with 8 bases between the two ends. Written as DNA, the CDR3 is TGTGCCAGCAGCTTGCCTATAGCCTACGAGCAGTACTTC. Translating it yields CASSLPIAYEQYF.

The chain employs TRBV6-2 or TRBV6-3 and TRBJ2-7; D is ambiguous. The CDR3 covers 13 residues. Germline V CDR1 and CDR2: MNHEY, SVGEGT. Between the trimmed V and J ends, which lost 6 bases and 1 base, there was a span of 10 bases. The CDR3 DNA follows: TGTGCCAGCAGCGGACGGCTTTCCTACGAGCAGTACTTC. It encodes CASSGRLSYEQYF.

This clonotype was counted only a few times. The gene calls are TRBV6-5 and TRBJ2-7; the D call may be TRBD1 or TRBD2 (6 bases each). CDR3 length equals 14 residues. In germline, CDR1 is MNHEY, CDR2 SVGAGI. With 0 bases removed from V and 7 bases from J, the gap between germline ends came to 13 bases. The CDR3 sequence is CASSYSSRGREQYF. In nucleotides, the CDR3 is TGTGCCAGCAGTTACTCTTCTAGGGGGAGGGAGCAGTACTTC.

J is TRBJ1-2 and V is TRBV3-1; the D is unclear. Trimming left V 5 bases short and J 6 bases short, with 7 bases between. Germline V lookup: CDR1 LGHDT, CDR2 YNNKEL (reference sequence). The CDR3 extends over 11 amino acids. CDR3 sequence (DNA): TGTGCCAGCAGCGCCCTGAATGGCTACACCTTC. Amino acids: CASSALNGYTF.

The CDR3 DNA sequence: TGCAGTGTGACAGGGCCTAATGAAAAACTGTTTTTT. It yields the protein CSVTGPNEKLFF. The rearrangement joins TRBV20-1 to TRBJ1-4; 7 nucleotides match TRBD1. From germline, CDR1 is DFQATT and CDR2 SNEGSKA (reference sequence). The CDR3 consists of 12 residues. Unmatched junction bases numbered 2, after V lost 7 bases and J lost 3 bases.

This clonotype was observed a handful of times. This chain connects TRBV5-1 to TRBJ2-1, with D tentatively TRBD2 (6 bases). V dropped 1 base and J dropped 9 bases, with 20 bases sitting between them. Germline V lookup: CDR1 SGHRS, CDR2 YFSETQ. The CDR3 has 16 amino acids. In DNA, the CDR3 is TGCGCCAGCAGCTTGTCTATCTATGGAGGGGCGGGTGAGCAGTTCTTC. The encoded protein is CASSLSIYGGAGEQFF.

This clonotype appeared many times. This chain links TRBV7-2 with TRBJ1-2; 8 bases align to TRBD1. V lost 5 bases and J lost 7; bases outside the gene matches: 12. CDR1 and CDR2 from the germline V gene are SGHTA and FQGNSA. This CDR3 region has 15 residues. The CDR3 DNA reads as TGTGCCAGCAGCCCAGACAGGACAGGGATGGGTGGCTACACCTTC. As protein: CASSPDRTGMGGYTF. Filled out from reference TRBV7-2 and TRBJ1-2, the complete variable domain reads GAGVSQSPSNKVTEKGKDVELRCDPISGHTALYWYRQSLGQGLEFLIYFQGNSAPDKSGLPSDRFSAERTGGSVSTLTIQRTQQEDSAVYLCASSPDRTGMGGYTFGSGTRLTVV.

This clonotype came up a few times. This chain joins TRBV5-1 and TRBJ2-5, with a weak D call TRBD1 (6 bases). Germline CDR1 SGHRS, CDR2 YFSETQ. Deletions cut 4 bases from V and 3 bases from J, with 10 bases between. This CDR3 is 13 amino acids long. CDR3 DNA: TGCGCCAGCAGCAAGGACAGTAAAGAGACCCAGTACTTC. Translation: CASSKDSKETQYF.

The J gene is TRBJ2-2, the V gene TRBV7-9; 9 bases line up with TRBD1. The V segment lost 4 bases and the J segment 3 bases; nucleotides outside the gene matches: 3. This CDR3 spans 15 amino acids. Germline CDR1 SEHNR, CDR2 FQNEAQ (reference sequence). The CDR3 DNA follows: TGTGCCAGCAGCTCGACAGGGGGAGACACCGGGGAGCTGTTTTTT. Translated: CASSSTGGDTGELFF.

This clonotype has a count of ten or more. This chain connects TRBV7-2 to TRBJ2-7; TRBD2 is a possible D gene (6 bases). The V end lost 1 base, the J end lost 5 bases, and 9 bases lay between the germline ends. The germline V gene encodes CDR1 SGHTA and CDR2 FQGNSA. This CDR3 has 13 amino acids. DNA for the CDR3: TGTGCCAGCAGCTTAGGGCGCGGGAACGAGCAGTACTTC. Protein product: CASSLGRGNEQYF. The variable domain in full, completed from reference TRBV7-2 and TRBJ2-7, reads GAGVSQSPSNKVTEKGKDVELRCDPISGHTALYWYRQSLGQGLEFLIYFQGNSAPDKSGLPSDRFSAERTGGSVSTLTIQRTQQEDSAVYLCASSLGRGNEQYFGPGTRLTVT.

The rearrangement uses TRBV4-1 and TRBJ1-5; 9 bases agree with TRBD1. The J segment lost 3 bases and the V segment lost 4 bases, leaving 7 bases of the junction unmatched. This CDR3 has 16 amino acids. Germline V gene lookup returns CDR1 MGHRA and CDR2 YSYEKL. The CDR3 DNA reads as TGCGCCAGCAGCCCGCCGGGACAGGGAGTCAATCAGCCCCAGCATTTT. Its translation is CASSPPGQGVNQPQHF.

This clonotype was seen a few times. CDR3: CASIRQGGVEQYF. Here the CDR3 DNA reads TGTGCCAGCATTAGACAGGGGGGAGTGGAGCAGTACTTC. V gene TRBV28 combines with J gene TRBJ2-7; 9 bases are a match to TRBD1. V lost 7 bases and J lost 7; bases outside the gene matches: 8. The CDR3 length is 13 residues. Germline CDR1 reads MDHEN; CDR2 reads SYDVKM. The full variable domain, completed using reference TRBV28 and TRBJ2-7, is DVKVTQSSRYLVKRTGEKVFLECVQDMDHENMFWYRQDPGLGLRLIYFSYDVKMKEKGDIPEGYSVSREKKERFSLILESASTNQTSMYLCASIRQGGVEQYFGPGTRLTVT.

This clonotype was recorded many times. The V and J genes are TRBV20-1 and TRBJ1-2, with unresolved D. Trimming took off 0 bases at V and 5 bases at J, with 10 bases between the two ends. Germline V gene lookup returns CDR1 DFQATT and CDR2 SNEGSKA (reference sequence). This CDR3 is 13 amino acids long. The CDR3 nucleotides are TGCAGTGCTAGAGAGGGCGGAAGGTATGGCTACACCTTC. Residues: CSAREGGRYGYTF.